This TCR beta chain was observed in a study of CD8+ T cells in alopecia areata (dated by TCRdb to the late 2010s). As for the study more broadly: High-throughput TCRbeta sequencing was used to examine T cell clonal expansion in alopecia areata in both the C3H/HeJ mouse model and human patients. On the human side, TCRbeta sequencing was run on scalp tissue and on sorted CD4+ and CD8+ peripheral blood T cells from healthy controls and from alopecia areata patients with either patchy or totalis/universalis disease. Clonality in the scalp was compared among normal scalp (n=4), patchy alopecia areata scalp (n=8), and alopecia totalis/universalis scalp (n=8). RNA was extracted with the PAXgene miRNA kit for fixed scalp, the miRNeasy kit for PBMCs, and the RNeasy kit for mouse skin. Amplification of TCRbeta CDR3 regions was done by immunoSEQ multiplex PCR using 35 Vbeta forward primers and 13 Jbeta reverse primers. The investigation overall reported the following: Compared with normal scalp, lesional scalp had higher clonality and more expanded CD8+ clones, particularly in alopecia totalis/universalis, a pattern that suggests antigenic drive. Scalp TCR repertoire analysis is complicated because resident alphabeta T cells in normal human skin are also sequenced, whereas mouse skin is dominated by gammadelta T cells. Compared with mice, TCR sequences shared between patients were less clear, possibly partly because of HLA diversity across the patient population.

This clone was detected only a few times. Its recognized antigen is unknown. Base qualities are missing; no much larger clone stands one base away. For CDR1 and CDR2, the germline V gene lists SGDLS and YYNGEE. V lost 2 bases and J lost 6 bases, and the count of bases not matched to a germline gene is 9. The CDR3 numbers 16 residues from cysteine through phenylalanine. Only the CDR3 part of the read is kept: 48 bases, read in frame from the first base. Libraries were built with the immunoSEQ multiplex PCR assay. For TCR sequencing, RNA was extracted from every sample and reverse transcribed into cDNA to serve as template. First-strand cDNA was synthesized with SuperScript III using a 2:1 mix of oligo-dT and random hexamers. A synthetic immune receptor repertoire was used to gauge amplification bias, and whatever bias remained was removed computationally. The study's own analysis went as follows. Raw reads were preprocessed to remove errors, and CDR3 was defined by IMGT conventions from the conserved cysteine to phenylalanine. Clonality was calculated as 1 minus Shannon entropy normalized by log2 of the number of productive unique TCRs. Whether each scalp clone was CD4 or CD8 was inferred by checking scalp TCRbeta sequences against the CD4 and CD8 repertoires from sorted blood. TCRdb provides this immuneACCESS table in a form limited to in-frame rearrangements. Some clones are lacking; in checked studies, under half of them reflect an unresolved V gene, and why the rest are absent is not known. Clone size and the V and J calls come from that table; the DNA yielded D and trimming. For this sample the table gives 140,000 to 150,000 clones, of which more than 55% were detected only once. The top ten hold just over 35% of the sample.

PBMCs were separated by density centrifugation and stained for CD3, CD4 and CD8, after which CD4+ and CD8+ T cells were sorted on a FACSAria. Scalp biopsies and blood samples were provided by unaffected controls. The receptor's source is a human donor in good health. The chain links TRBV9 with TRBJ2-1, and 9 junctional nucleotides match TRBD2. Sequencing was carried out using CD8+ T cells sorted from blood. The CDR3 amino acid sequence is: CASSVNTGAGGNEQFF. The bases read TGTGCCAGCAGCGTCAATACAGGAGCGGGAGGCAATGAGCAGTTCTTC. The reference TRBV9 and TRBJ2-1 proteins fill in what lies around the CDR3, so the full variable domain reads DSGVTQTPKHLITATGQRVTLRCSPRSGDLSVYWYQQSLDQGLQFLIQYYNGEERAKGNILERFSAQQFPDLHSELNLSSLELGDSALYFCASSVNTGAGGNEQFFGPGTRLTVL.